This entry lists 5 T cell receptor beta chains sequenced from one sample in a study of shared clonotypes between healthy human individuals. Sequencing used immunoSEQ multiplex PCR; TCRdb keeps in-frame clones, though not all of them. Of fewer than 3 million clones listed, 85% to 95% are singletons. The sample consisted of naive CD4+ T cells from PBMCs. Regarding subset: CD45RA+ positively selected. The receptors were gathered from a man younger than 35 in good health. Some clones in this sample may be carry-over from other donors' samples.

The J gene is TRBJ1-3, the V gene TRBV11-2; no clear D. This CDR3 region has 16 residues. V was shortened by 1 base and J by 0 bases, with 10 bases between the two germline ends. Germline CDR1 and CDR2: SGHAT and FQNNGV. The CDR3 DNA follows: TGTGCCAGCAGCTTAGTATACAGCAGCTCTGGAAACACCATATATTTT. It specifies CASSLVYSSSGNTIYF.

The chain combines TRBV28 with TRBJ1-2; D possibly corresponds to TRBD1 (5 bases). The CDR3 is made up of 14 amino acids. V dropped 2 bases and J dropped 8 bases, with 15 bases sitting between them. Germline V lookup: CDR1 MDHEN, CDR2 SYDVKM. CDR3 in amino acids: CASSLERQGGGYTF. The DNA of the CDR3 is TGTGCCAGCAGTTTAGAGCGCCAGGGCGGCGGCTACACCTTC.

The sample holds one count of this clone. This chain connects TRBV15 to TRBJ2-7; D might be TRBD1 (5 bases). Germline lookup yields CDR1 LNHNV and CDR2 YYDKDF (reference sequence). The CDR3 has 14 amino acids. V lost 3 bases and J 6 bases, leaving 15 bases between the germline ends. The CDR3 nucleotides read TGTGCCACCAGCAGTGCTCGACAGCTGGGCGAGCAGTACTTC. This translates into CATSSARQLGEQYF.

The CDR3 bases are TGTGCCAGTAGTATCGGAGACTCCGGCAGGACGAGCACAGATACGCAGTATTTT. Its protein is CASSIGDSGRTSTDTQYF. The V gene is TRBV19, the J gene TRBJ2-3; no firm D call. Germline V gives CDR1 LNHDA, CDR2 SQIVND (reference sequence). This CDR3 has 18 residues. V was trimmed by 3 bases and J by 0 bases, leaving 19 bases between them.

The chain combines TRBV5-1 with TRBJ2-3; D is perhaps TRBD1 (5 bases). CDR3 length: 14 residues. The V and J ends lost 0 bases and 4 bases respectively, with 9 bases between them. Germline V gene data show CDR1 as SGHRS and CDR2 as YFSETQ. Written as DNA, the CDR3 is TGCGCCAGCAGCTTGGGACAGAATTCAGATACGCAGTATTTT. Translating gives CASSLGQNSDTQYF.